This T cell receptor (beta chain) was sequenced for a study of technical replicates of blood from a handful of donors. Data came from immunoSEQ multiplex PCR; TCRdb stores just in-frame clones and leaves some out. The table shows about 75,000 clones, with 95% to 98% occurring only once. Germline assignment: CDR1 SGDLS and CDR2 YYNGEE. This CDR3 has 16 residues. The V gene end was trimmed by 0 bases and the J gene end by 7 bases; junction bases not matched to a gene: 6. The sequenced material came from T cells isolated from PBMCs. The V call is TRBV9, the J call TRBJ2-1; 11 bases are a match to TRBD2. This clonotype was sampled from a human donor in good health. CDR3 nucleotide sequence: TGTGCCAGCAGCGTAGGAGGGACTAGCGGTGGGAATGAGCAGTTCTTC. Its protein product is CASSVGGTSGGNEQFF. Complete variable domain (other parts from reference TRBV9 and TRBJ2-1): DSGVTQTPKHLITATGQRVTLRCSPRSGDLSVYWYQQSLDQGLQFLIQYYNGEERAKGNILERFSAQQFPDLHSELNLSSLELGDSALYFCASSVGGTSGGNEQFFGPGTRLTVL.